This T cell receptor beta chain was profiled in a study of cytomegalovirus exposure and HLA in healthy donors. Study-wide background: Membership in the Caucasian-associated ancestry cluster was found for 65% to 85% of nearly 400 genotyped donors. General study results and limits: The authors later linked a missense DCLRE1C variant to TCR beta V- and J-gene trimming. The authors confirmed in vitro that a few CMV-associated chains were specific for CMV antigens.

Turning to this clone: The antigen is undetermined.

This PCR relied on a set of 60 Vbeta primers and 13 Jbeta primers. Sequencing used immunoSEQ multiplex PCR; TCRdb keeps in-frame clones, though not all of them. The profile shows 95,000 to 130,000 clones, around 75% of them singletons. Germline assignment: CDR1 SEHNR and CDR2 FQNEAQ (reference sequence). The CDR3 runs 15 residues. Trimming stripped 3 bases from V and 8 bases from J, with 19 bases between. This chain connects TRBV7-9 to TRBJ1-2; a weak D match, TRBD1 (6 bases). The source is a woman aged 18 to 35 in good health and CMV-seronegative. Sequenced: PBMCs. CDR3 coding DNA: TGTGCCAGCAGCTTGTCTGTCTCCACACAGGGAGGCTACACCTTC. This encodes CASSLSVSTQGGYTF.